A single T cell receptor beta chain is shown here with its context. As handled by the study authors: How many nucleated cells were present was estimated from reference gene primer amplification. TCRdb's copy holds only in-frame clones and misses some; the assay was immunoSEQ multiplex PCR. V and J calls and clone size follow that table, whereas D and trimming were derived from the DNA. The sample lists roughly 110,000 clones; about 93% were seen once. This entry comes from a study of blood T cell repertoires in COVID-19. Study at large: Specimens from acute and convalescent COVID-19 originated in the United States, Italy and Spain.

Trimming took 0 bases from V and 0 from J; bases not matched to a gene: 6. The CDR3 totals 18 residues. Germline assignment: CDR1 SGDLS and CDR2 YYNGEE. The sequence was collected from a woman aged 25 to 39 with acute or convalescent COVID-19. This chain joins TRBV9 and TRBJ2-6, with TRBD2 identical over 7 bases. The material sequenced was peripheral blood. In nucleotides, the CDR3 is TGTGCCAGCAGCGTAGACCTAGCGGCCTACTCTGGGGCCAACGTCCTGACTTTC. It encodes CASSVDLAAYSGANVLTF.